This TCR beta chain was captured by sequencing in a study of shared clonotypes between healthy human individuals. The assay was immunoSEQ multiplex PCR, and TCRdb's table has in-frame clones only and misses some. The sample lists about 110,000 clones; under 70% were seen once. This clone has a handful of counts. Material: memory CD8+ T cells sorted from blood. Subset of the sample: CD45RO+ cells pooled with CCR7-negative TemRA cells. The sequence was obtained from a woman in her thirties in good health.

DNA of the CDR3: TGTGCCAGCTCAATTGGGCTTTCCTACGAGCAGTACTTC. It specifies CASSIGLSYEQYF. The chain employs TRBV18 and TRBJ2-5; no clear D gene. The closer fit of TRBJ2-7 to the DNA end suggests the J call may be wrong. Germline lookup yields CDR1 KGHSH and CDR2 LQKENI. CDR3 length: 13 amino acids.